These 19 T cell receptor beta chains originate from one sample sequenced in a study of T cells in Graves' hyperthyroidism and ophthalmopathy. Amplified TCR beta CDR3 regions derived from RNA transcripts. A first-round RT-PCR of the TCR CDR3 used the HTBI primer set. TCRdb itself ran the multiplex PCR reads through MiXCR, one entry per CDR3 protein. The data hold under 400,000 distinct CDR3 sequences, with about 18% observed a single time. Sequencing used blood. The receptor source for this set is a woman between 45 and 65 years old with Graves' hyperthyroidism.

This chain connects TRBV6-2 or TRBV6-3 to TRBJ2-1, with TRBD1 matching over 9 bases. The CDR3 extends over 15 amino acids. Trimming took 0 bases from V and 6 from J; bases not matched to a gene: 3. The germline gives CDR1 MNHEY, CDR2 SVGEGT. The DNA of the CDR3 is TGTGCCAGCAGTTACTCACAGGGGGCTCTCAATGAGCAGTTCTTC. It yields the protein CASSYSQGALNEQFF.

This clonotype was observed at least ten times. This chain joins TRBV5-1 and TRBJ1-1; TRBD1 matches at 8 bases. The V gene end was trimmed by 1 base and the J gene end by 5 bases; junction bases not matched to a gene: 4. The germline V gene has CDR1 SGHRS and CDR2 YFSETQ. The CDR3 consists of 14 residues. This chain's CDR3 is CASSLSGGSTEAFF. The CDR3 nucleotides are TGCGCCAGCAGCTTGTCAGGGGGCTCGACTGAAGCTTTCTTT.

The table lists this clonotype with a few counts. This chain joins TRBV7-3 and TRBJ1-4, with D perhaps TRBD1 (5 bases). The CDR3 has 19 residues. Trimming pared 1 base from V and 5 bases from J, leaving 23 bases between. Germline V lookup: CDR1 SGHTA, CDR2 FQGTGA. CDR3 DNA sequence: TGTGCCAGCAGCTTAAAGTTGAGGGACCTAAGTTACCGCAATGAAAAACTGTTTTTT. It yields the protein CASSLKLRDLSYRNEKLFF.

The CDR3 sequence: CASGLGDTEAFF. The CDR3 region has the DNA TGTGCTAGTGGTTTGGGTGACACTGAAGCTTTCTTT. This chain connects TRBV12-5 to TRBJ1-1; no clear D. Germline V gives CDR1 LGHNT, CDR2 FRNRAP. The length of the CDR3 is 12 residues. V was shortened by 1 base and J by 3 bases, with 3 bases between the two germline ends.

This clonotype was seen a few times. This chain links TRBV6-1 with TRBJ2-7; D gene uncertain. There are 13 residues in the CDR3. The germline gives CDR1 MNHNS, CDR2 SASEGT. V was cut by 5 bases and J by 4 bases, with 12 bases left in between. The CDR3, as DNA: TGTGCCAGCAGTACCATGGCGGAGTACGAGCAGTACTTC. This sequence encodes CASSTMAEYEQYF.

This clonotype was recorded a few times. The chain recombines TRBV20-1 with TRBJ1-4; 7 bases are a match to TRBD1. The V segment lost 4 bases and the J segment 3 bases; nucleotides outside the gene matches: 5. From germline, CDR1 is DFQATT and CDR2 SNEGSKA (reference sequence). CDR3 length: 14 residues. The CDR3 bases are TGCAGTGCTAAGACAGGGCCAGCTAATGAAAAACTGTTTTTT. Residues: CSAKTGPANEKLFF.

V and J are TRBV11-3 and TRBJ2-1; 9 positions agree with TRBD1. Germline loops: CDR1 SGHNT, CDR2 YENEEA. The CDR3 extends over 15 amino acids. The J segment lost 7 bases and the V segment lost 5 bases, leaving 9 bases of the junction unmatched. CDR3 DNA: TGTGCCAGCAGCCACTACAGGGGGCTAAGGAATGAGCAGTTCTTC. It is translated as CASSHYRGLRNEQFF.

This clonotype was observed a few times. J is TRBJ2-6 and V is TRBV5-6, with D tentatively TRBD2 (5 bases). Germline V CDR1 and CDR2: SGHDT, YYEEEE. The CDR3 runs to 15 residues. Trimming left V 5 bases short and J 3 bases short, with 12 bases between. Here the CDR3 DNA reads TGTGCCAGCAGACTAGAAGGTCTTGGGGCCAACGTCCTGACTTTC. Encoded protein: CASRLEGLGANVLTF. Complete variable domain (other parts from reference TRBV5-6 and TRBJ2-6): DAGVTQSPTHLIKTRGQQVTLRCSPKSGHDTVSWYQQALGQGPQFIFQYYEEEERQRGNFPDRFSGHQFPNYSSELNVNALLLGDSALYLCASRLEGLGANVLTFGAGSRLTVL.

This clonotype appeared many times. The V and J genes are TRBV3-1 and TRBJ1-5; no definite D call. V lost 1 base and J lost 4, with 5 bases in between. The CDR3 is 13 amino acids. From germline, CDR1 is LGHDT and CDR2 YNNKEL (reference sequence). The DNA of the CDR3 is TGTGCCAGCAGCCAAGGAGTTAATCAGCCCCAGCATTTT. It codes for CASSQGVNQPQHF.

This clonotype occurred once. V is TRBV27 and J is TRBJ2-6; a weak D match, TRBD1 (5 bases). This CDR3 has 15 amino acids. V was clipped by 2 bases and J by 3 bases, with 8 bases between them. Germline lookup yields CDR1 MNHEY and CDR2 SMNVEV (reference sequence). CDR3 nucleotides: TGTGCCAGCAGTTTAAGGGGTGGTGGGGCCAACGTCCTGACTTTC. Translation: CASSLRGGGANVLTF. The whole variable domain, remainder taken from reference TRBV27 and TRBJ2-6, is EAQVTQNPRYLITVTGKKLTVTCSQNMNHEYMSWYRQDPGLGLRQIYYSMNVEVTDKGDVPEGYKVSRKEKRNFPLILESPSPNQTSLYFCASSLRGGGANVLTFGAGSRLTVL.

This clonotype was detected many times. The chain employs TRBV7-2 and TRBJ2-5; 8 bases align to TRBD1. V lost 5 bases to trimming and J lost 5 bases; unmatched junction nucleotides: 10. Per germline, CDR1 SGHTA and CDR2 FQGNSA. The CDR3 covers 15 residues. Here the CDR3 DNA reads TGTGCCAGCAGCCGCGACAGGGGACGTGGCGAGACCCAGTACTTC. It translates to CASSRDRGRGETQYF.

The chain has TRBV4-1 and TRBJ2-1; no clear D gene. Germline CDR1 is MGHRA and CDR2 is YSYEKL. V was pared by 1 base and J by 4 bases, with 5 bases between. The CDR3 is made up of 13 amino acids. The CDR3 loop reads CASSQALYNEQFF. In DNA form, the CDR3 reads TGCGCCAGCAGCCAAGCCCTTTACAATGAGCAGTTCTTC.

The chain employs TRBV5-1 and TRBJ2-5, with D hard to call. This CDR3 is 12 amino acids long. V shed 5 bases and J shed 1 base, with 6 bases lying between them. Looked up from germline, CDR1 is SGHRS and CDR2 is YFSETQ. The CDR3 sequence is CASSFPQETQYF. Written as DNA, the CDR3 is TGCGCCAGCAGTTTCCCCCAAGAGACCCAGTACTTC.

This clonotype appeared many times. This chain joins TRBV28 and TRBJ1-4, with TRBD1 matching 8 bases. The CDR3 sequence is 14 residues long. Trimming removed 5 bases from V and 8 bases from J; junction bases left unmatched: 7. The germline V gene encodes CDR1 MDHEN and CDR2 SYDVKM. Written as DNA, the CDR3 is TGTGCCAGCAGTCCGTGGACAGGGCAAGAAAAACTGTTTTTT. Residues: CASSPWTGQEKLFF.

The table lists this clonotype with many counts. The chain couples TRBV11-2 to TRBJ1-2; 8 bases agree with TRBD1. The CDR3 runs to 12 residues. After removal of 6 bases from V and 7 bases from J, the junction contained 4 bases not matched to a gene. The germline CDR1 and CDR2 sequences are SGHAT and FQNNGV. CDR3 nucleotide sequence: TGTGCCAGCAGTCTCACAGGGGGTGGCTACACCTTC. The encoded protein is CASSLTGGGYTF.

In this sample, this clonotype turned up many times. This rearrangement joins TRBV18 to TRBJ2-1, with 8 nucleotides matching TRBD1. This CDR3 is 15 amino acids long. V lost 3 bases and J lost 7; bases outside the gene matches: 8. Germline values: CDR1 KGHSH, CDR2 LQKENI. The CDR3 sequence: CASSPGTGGGNEQFF. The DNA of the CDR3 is TGTGCCAGCTCACCCGGGACAGGTGGTGGGAATGAGCAGTTCTTC. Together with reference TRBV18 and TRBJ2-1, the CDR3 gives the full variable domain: NAGVMQNPRHLVRRRGQEARLRCSPMKGHSHVYWYRQLPEEGLKFMVYLQKENIIDESGMPKERFSAEFPKEGPSILRIQQVVRGDSAAYFCASSPGTGGGNEQFFGPGTRLTVL.

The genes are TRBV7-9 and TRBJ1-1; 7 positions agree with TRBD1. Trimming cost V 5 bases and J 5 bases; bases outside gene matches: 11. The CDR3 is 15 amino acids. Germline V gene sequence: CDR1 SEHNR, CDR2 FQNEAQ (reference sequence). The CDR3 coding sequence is TGTGCCAGCAGCGTCTCATCCAGGGGGGAAACTGAAGCTTTCTTT. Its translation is CASSVSSRGETEAFF.

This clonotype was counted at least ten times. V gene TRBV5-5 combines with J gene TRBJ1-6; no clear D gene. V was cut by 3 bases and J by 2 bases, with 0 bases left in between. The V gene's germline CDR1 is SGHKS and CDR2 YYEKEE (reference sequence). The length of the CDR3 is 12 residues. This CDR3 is CASSSYNSPLHF. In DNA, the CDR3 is TGTGCCAGCAGCTCCTATAATTCACCCCTCCACTTT. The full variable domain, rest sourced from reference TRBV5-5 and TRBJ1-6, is DAGVTQSPTHLIKTRGQQVTLRCSPISGHKSVSWYQQVLGQGPQFIFQYYEKEERGRGNFPDRFSARQFPNYSSELNVNALLLGDSALYLCASSSYNSPLHFGNGTRLTVT.

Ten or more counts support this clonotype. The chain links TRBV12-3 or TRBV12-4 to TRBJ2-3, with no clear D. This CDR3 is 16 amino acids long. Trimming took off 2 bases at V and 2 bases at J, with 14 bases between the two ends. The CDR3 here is CASSLNGPIFTDTQYF. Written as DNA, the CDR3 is TGTGCCAGCAGTTTAAATGGCCCCATCTTCACAGATACGCAGTATTTT.